This T cell receptor (beta chain) was recorded in a study of cytomegalovirus exposure and HLA in healthy donors. Germline CDR1 is DFQATT and CDR2 is SNEGSKA (reference sequence). This CDR3 has 11 amino acids. After removal of 5 bases from V and 6 bases from J, the junction contained 3 bases not matched to a gene. A multiplex PCR was run with 60 Vbeta primers and 13 Jbeta primers. Sequencing used immunoSEQ multiplex PCR; TCRdb keeps in-frame clones, though not all of them. The sample consists of roughly 100,000 clones, about 75% of them appearing once. Sequenced input: PBMCs. The J gene is TRBJ2-5, the V gene TRBV20-1, with 7 bases fitting TRBD2. This TCR derives from a male donor in good health and CMV-seropositive. Written as DNA, the CDR3 is TGCAGTGCTCCTAGCGGAAAGACCCAGTACTTC. Its protein is CSAPSGKTQYF.